Sequencing of this T cell receptor (beta chain) was carried out in a study of T cells in Graves' hyperthyroidism and ophthalmopathy. Overall study context: At the time of initial diagnosis and before any treatment, peripheral blood was collected. Overall study findings and caveats: From stable hyperthyroidism, ophthalmopathy was separated by a 13 V-J model.

J gave up 5 bases and V 4 bases, and 8 bases lay outside the gene matches. Germline CDR1 MDHEN, CDR2 SYDVKM. The CDR3 covers 15 residues. What was amplified from RNA transcripts were TCR beta CDR3 regions. When the TCR CDR3 underwent first-round RT-PCR, the HTBI primer set was used. TCRdb redid the calling of the multiplex PCR reads with MiXCR, one entry per CDR3 protein. The sample has about 550,000 distinct CDR3 sequences, around 21% seen once. Disease duration under 2 months; hyperthyroidism patients were aged 18 to 65. This sample holds PBMCs from roughly 10 ml fresh peripheral blood. At least ten counts were recorded for this clonotype. Antigen specificity is unknown.

The chain employs TRBV28 and TRBJ1-5, with 7 positions matching TRBD1. This sequence was found in a young man with Graves' hyperthyroidism. The sample consisted of blood. The CDR3 nucleotides read TGTGCCAGCAGTTCCGACAGGGTAAGGTATCAGCCCCAGCATTTT. Residues: CASSSDRVRYQPQHF.